This paragraph covers one TCR beta chain sequence. Its antigen is not known. Measured with immunoSEQ multiplex PCR; TCRdb has only the in-frame clones, and not every one. The sample consists of 55,000 to 75,000 clones, roughly 70% of them appearing once. These data come from a study of vaccination effects on CD4 cells after COVID-19. Broader study findings: Recruitment yielded few convalescent patients, and the study had no early post-infection timepoints. Just 1 of 255 vaccine-induced clones in healthy recipients was cross-reactive.

V dropped 0 bases and J dropped 6 bases, with 15 bases sitting between them. The CDR3 spans 16 residues. CDR1 and CDR2 from the germline V gene are SGDLS and YYNGEE. Before sequencing took place, the ViraFEST assay used viral peptide pools to expand antigen-specific CD4+ T cells. Investigators separated out CD4+ T cells once approximately 10 days of culture had passed. Vaccinated participants had no history of SARS-CoV-2 infection and tested negative for nucleocapsid antibodies. The authors replaced half the medium with IL-2 medium on days 3 and 7. The chain has TRBV9 and TRBJ2-2, with a possible D match to TRBD1 (6 bases). This TCR came from a human donor who received a COVID-19 vaccine. The sequenced sample was CD4+ T cells from PBMCs cultured with HCoV-OC43 spike peptides, obtained before COVID-19 vaccination. The subset denotes: HCoV-OC43 spike overlapping peptide pool stimulation. DNA for the CDR3: TGTGCCAGCAGCGTAGAGGGACACCCGAGGGCCGGGGAGCTGTTTTTT. Translation: CASSVEGHPRAGELFF. The full variable domain, rest sourced from reference TRBV9 and TRBJ2-2, is DSGVTQTPKHLITATGQRVTLRCSPRSGDLSVYWYQQSLDQGLQFLIQYYNGEERAKGNILERFSAQQFPDLHSELNLSSLELGDSALYFCASSVEGHPRAGELFFGEGSRLTVL.